This record covers a single TCR beta chain. The sample is drawn from a study of cytomegalovirus exposure and HLA in healthy donors. 60 Vbeta and 13 Jbeta primers were used in PCR. Assay: immunoSEQ multiplex PCR; the TCRdb copy retains only in-frame clones and omits some. Here the sample spans 140,000 to 150,000 clones, more than 55% being singletons. Germline loops: CDR1 LGHNA, CDR2 YSLEER. This CDR3 is built from 16 residues. Losses at the gene ends were 4 bases for V and 8 bases for J; bases not matched to a gene: 11. This clonotype was obtained from a woman aged 60 to 75 in good health and CMV-seronegative. Sequencing was done on a sample of PBMCs. V usage is TRBV4-3 and J usage is TRBJ1-4; 9 nucleotides match TRBD1. The chain's CDR3 is CASSREIGTGKEKLFF. CDR3 DNA: TGCGCCAGCAGCCGGGAGATCGGGACAGGGAAAGAAAAACTGTTTTTT.